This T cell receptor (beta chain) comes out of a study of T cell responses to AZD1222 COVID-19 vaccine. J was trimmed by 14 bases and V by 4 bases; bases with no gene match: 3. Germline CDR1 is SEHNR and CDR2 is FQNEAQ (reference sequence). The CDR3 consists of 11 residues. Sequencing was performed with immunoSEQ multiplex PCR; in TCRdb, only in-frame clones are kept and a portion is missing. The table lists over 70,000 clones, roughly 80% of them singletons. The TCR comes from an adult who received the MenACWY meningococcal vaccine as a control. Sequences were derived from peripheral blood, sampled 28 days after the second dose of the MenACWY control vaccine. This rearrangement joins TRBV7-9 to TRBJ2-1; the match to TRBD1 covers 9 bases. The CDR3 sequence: CASSWDREEFF. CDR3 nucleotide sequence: TGTGCCAGCAGCTGGGACAGGGAAGAGTTCTTC.